These 10 T cell receptor beta chains were all obtained from the same sample, sequenced in a study of T cell changes during pregnancy in multiple sclerosis. TCRdb keeps only in-frame clones here, not all; method: immunoSEQ multiplex PCR. The sample records some 40,000 clones, about 92% being singletons. This material consisted of CD4+ T cells from peripheral blood mononuclear cells, taken in the third trimester of pregnancy. These receptors originate from a female donor with multiple sclerosis, enrolled in a pregnancy study.

The chain combines TRBV23-1 with TRBJ2-1; 8 bases align to TRBD1. TRBV23-1 has ORF status, its function being uncertain. V trimming: 8 bases; J trimming: 7 bases; junction bases outside the gene matches: 13. CDR3 length: 15 residues. The CDR3 region is CASARSTGALNEQFF. DNA of the CDR3: TGCGCCAGCGCTAGGTCGACAGGGGCCTTGAATGAGCAGTTCTTC.

The rearrangement links TRBV7-2 to TRBJ2-3, with 9 positions matching TRBD2. CDR3 length: 15 amino acids. J lost 6 bases, V lost 2 bases, and 6 bases had no gene match. From germline, CDR1 is SGHTA and CDR2 FQGNSA. CDR3 in amino acids: CASSLSSGSLDTQYF. CDR3 nucleotides: TGTGCCAGCAGCTTAAGTAGCGGGAGTTTGGATACGCAGTATTTT.

The rearrangement joins TRBV30 to TRBJ1-4, with TRBD1 matching over 9 bases. The junction had 6 bases not matched to a gene; V was cut back by 2 bases and J by 8 bases. This CDR3 has 14 amino acids. Germline V gene sequence: CDR1 GTSNPN, CDR2 SVGIG (reference sequence). The CDR3 DNA reads TGTGCCTGGAGTTGGGGACAGGGTTTCGAAAAACTGTTTTTT. Translation: CAWSWGQGFEKLFF.

The genes are TRBV28 and TRBJ1-2; D may be TRBD1 (6 bases). Per germline, CDR1 MDHEN and CDR2 SYDVKM. The length of the CDR3 is 14 residues. Deletions cut 2 bases from V and 4 bases from J, with 11 bases between. In nucleotides, the CDR3 is TGTGCCAGCAGTTTACCACAGGGTTTCTATGGCTACACCTTC. Translated, it gives CASSLPQGFYGYTF.

V usage is TRBV5-1 and J usage is TRBJ2-7, with 8 bases aligning to TRBD1. Germline CDR1 is SGHRS and CDR2 is YFSETQ. V gave up 4 bases and J gave up 2 bases; unmatched junction bases: 2. The CDR3 is 13 residues long. The CDR3 bases are TGCGCCAGCAGCCCGGACAGGGCCTACGAGCAGTACTTC. Its translation is CASSPDRAYEQYF.

The chain couples TRBV13 to TRBJ2-7, with D perhaps TRBD1 (6 bases). Germline V gene sequence: CDR1 PRHDT, CDR2 FYEKMQ (reference sequence). V was shortened by 6 bases and J by 1 base, with 19 bases between the two germline ends. The CDR3 is made up of 16 amino acids. The CDR3 is CASRHRRTVISYEQYF. DNA for the CDR3: TGTGCCAGCAGACACAGGCGGACAGTTATATCCTACGAGCAGTACTTC.

The chain combines TRBV29-1 with TRBJ2-5; D is perhaps TRBD2 (6 bases). Germline CDR1 reads SQVTM; CDR2 reads ANQGSEA. V was cut by 3 bases and J by 4 bases, with 15 bases left in between. The CDR3 runs to 14 residues. The CDR3 here is CSVEREVPTETQYF. DNA of the CDR3: TGCAGCGTTGAGAGGGAGGTCCCTACAGAGACCCAGTACTTC. Variable domain in full (rest from reference TRBV29-1 and TRBJ2-5): SAVISQKPSRDICQRGTSLTIQCQVDSQVTMMFWYRQQPGQSLTLIATANQGSEATYESGFVIDKFPISRPNLTFSTLTVSNMSPEDSSIYLCSVEREVPTETQYFGPGTRLLVL.

The chain joins TRBV28 to TRBJ1-2, with a weak D call TRBD1 (6 bases). The germline CDR1 and CDR2 sequences are MDHEN and SYDVKM. Trimming cost V 4 bases and J 8 bases, with 14 bases left between them. The CDR3 runs 13 residues. CDR3 protein: CASSSTQGPGYTF. The CDR3 DNA reads TGTGCCAGCAGTTCCACCCAGGGGCCCGGCTACACCTTC.

This rearrangement joins TRBV28 to TRBJ1-4; weak D call: TRBD1 (5 bases). CDR3 length equals 15 residues. V lost 3 bases and J 9 bases, leaving 17 bases between the germline ends. Germline CDR1 is MDHEN and CDR2 is SYDVKM. The DNA of the CDR3 is TGTGCCAGCAGTTTTTCCGGGACCCGGGGGAAAAAACTGTTTTTT. Its translation: CASSFSGTRGKKLFF.

This clone was seen just once. The chain combines TRBV10-1 with TRBJ2-1; the match to TRBD2 covers 7 bases. Trimming cost V 4 bases and J 5 bases; bases outside gene matches: 8. Germline-derived CDR1 and CDR2 are WNHNN and SYGVQD (reference sequence). The CDR3 consists of 15 residues. The CDR3 sequence: CASSVGGGPHNEQFF. DNA of the CDR3: TGCGCCAGCAGTGTCGGGGGAGGGCCCCACAATGAGCAGTTCTTC.